These 21 T cell receptor beta chains originate from one sample sequenced in a study of spatial heterogeneity in lung cancer. Time point given: sample taken at primary tumor resection. Whole RNA was taken from tumor, nontumor lung or frozen PBMC; it was then sequenced unsorted. TCRdb re-derived calls from the 5' RACE reads in MiXCR, one entry per CDR3 protein. The sample has more than 80,000 distinct CDR3 sequences; approximately 12% are singletons. The sequencing here drew on PBMCs, taken at surgery. The receptors here all came from a male donor with early-stage non-small cell lung cancer.

The CDR3 coding sequence is TGCAGTGTCCCGGACCGCCGGGCGAACACTGAAGCTTTCTTT. Translating gives CSVPDRRANTEAFF. The chain recombines TRBV20-1 with TRBJ1-1, with unresolved D. From germline, CDR1 is DFQATT and CDR2 SNEGSKA (reference sequence). The CDR3 sequence is 14 residues long. V gave up 7 bases and J gave up 1 base, with 16 bases separating them.

This clonotype came up a few times. V is TRBV27 and J is TRBJ2-1; D gene ambiguous. Germline loops: CDR1 MNHEY, CDR2 SMNVEV (reference sequence). V lost 1 base, J lost 2 bases, and 6 bases lay in between. This CDR3 spans 14 amino acids. The CDR3 region is CASSLYRTYNEQFF. For the CDR3, the DNA is TGTGCCAGCAGTTTATACCGAACCTACAATGAGCAGTTCTTC.

In this sample, this clonotype turned up many times. J is TRBJ2-1 and V is TRBV7-9; the match to TRBD2 covers 11 bases. Germline-derived CDR1 and CDR2 are SEHNR and FQNEAQ (reference sequence). Losses at the gene ends were 6 bases for V and 4 bases for J; bases not matched to a gene: 8. CDR3 length: 16 amino acids. The CDR3, as DNA: TGTGCCAGCAGTTCCGCCGGGACTAGCGGTTACAATGAGCAGTTCTTC. Its translation: CASSSAGTSGYNEQFF.

V and J are TRBV7-2 and TRBJ1-1, with unresolved D. This CDR3 has 12 amino acids. V lost 8 bases, J lost 8 bases, and 15 bases lay in between. Germline loops: CDR1 SGHTA, CDR2 FQGNSA. DNA of the CDR3: TGTGCCAGCGGAACATCGAGAGAGGAAGCTTTCTTT. Translating gives CASGTSREEAFF.

This clonotype was seen a handful of times. The CDR3 loop is CSARVAGVTDTQYF. In nucleotides, the CDR3 is TGCAGTGCTAGAGTGGCAGGGGTTACAGATACGCAGTATTTT. This rearrangement joins TRBV20-1 to TRBJ2-3; perhaps TRBD1 as D (6 bases). This CDR3 spans 14 amino acids. Trimming took off 1 base at V and 3 bases at J, with 11 bases between the two ends. CDR1 is DFQATT and CDR2 is SNEGSKA in the germline V gene (reference sequence).

This clonotype was counted many times. The chain employs TRBV9 and TRBJ1-2, with no clear D. V was shortened by 0 bases and J by 4 bases, with 4 bases between the two germline ends. Germline assignment: CDR1 SGDLS and CDR2 YYNGEE. The CDR3 has 12 amino acids. CDR3 amino acids: CASSVASYGYTF. The CDR3 DNA reads TGTGCCAGCAGCGTAGCCTCCTATGGCTACACCTTC.

The chain couples TRBV29-1 to TRBJ2-2, with D unresolved. Germline loops: CDR1 SQVTM, CDR2 ANQGSEA. The CDR3 runs to 12 residues. V lost 3 bases, J lost 2 bases, and 4 bases lay in between. For the CDR3, the DNA is TGCAGCGTTGACAGAAACACCGGGGAGCTGTTTTTT. As protein: CSVDRNTGELFF.

This clonotype was counted at least ten times. The chain employs TRBV7-8 and TRBJ2-1; a possible D gene is TRBD1 (5 bases). This CDR3 is built from 14 residues. Trimming pared 1 base from V and 8 bases from J, leaving 12 bases between. Germline CDR1 and CDR2: SGHVS and FQNEAQ. The CDR3 protein is CASSLGRAWDEQFF. CDR3 nucleotides: TGTGCCAGCAGCTTAGGCAGGGCTTGGGATGAGCAGTTCTTC.

This rearrangement joins TRBV7-2 to TRBJ2-2; D uncertain. V lost 0 bases and J 8 bases, leaving 4 bases between the germline ends. The CDR3 contains 12 residues. Germline V gives CDR1 SGHTA, CDR2 FQGNSA. The CDR3 DNA reads as TGTACCAGCAGCTTAGCTAGGGGGGAGCTGTTTTTT. It codes for CTSSLARGELFF.

Turning to this clonotype: One end of the junction is discordant with germline, which a read error may explain. This sequence joins TRBV28 and TRBJ2-5; 7 positions agree with TRBD2. The CDR3 is 11 residues long. Germline V gives CDR1 MDHEN, CDR2 SYDVKM. CDR3 loop: CASSSQAGTAF. The CDR3 DNA sequence: TGTGCCAGCAGTTCCCAAGCGGGAACAGCCTTC. The full variable domain, completed using reference TRBV28 and TRBJ2-5, is DVKVTQSSRYLVKRTGEKVFLECVQDMDHENMFWYRQDPGLGLRLIYFSYDVKMKEKGDIPEGYSVSREKKERFSLILESASTNQTSMYLCASSSQAGTAFGPGTRLLVL.

V and J are TRBV30 and TRBJ1-2, with D possibly being TRBD1 (6 bases). The CDR3 extends over 13 amino acids. Germline CDR1 is GTSNPN and CDR2 is SVGIG (reference sequence). V was shortened by 3 bases and J by 4 bases, with 12 bases between the two germline ends. As DNA, the CDR3 is TGTGCCTGGAGACAGGGACAAATCTATGGCTACACCTTC. Protein sequence: CAWRQGQIYGYTF.

This clonotype appeared a few times. This rearrangement joins TRBV24-1 to TRBJ2-3, with D perhaps TRBD2 (5 bases). The V gene lost 7 bases and the J gene lost 1 base, with 14 bases spanning the gap. Per germline, CDR1 KGHDR and CDR2 SFDVKD. This CDR3 is built from 15 residues. The CDR3 here is CATRDSRFRTDTQYF. The DNA of the CDR3 is TGTGCCACCAGGGACTCCCGGTTTCGCACAGATACGCAGTATTTT.

This clonotype has just a few counts. The J gene is TRBJ2-3, the V gene TRBV7-2, with 11 bases lining up with TRBD2. The CDR3 spans 13 residues. Losses at the gene ends were 4 bases for V and 11 bases for J; bases not matched to a gene: 5. Germline CDR1 SGHTA, CDR2 FQGNSA. In DNA, the CDR3 is TGTGCCAGCAGCTCCTTGACTAGCGGGGTGCAGTATTTT. Protein: CASSSLTSGVQYF.

The chain carries TRBV5-1 and TRBJ2-4; D may be TRBD1 or TRBD2 (5 bases each). V lost 4 bases to trimming and J lost 0 bases, with 14 bases between them. CDR3 length: 16 residues. The germline V gene has CDR1 SGHRS and CDR2 YFSETQ. This CDR3 is CASSPGPGAAKNIQYF. The CDR3 bases are TGCGCCAGCAGCCCCGGGCCCGGGGCAGCCAAAAACATTCAGTACTTC.

In its sample, this clonotype was seen a few times. This chain links TRBV27 with TRBJ2-7, with 8 bases matching TRBD1. The CDR3 runs to 15 residues. J lost 3 bases, V lost 2 bases, and 6 bases had no gene match. Germline V gene sequence: CDR1 MNHEY, CDR2 SMNVEV (reference sequence). The CDR3 DNA reads as TGTGCCAGCAGTTTAAGGGCAGGGGGCATCTACGAGCAGTACTTC. Protein sequence: CASSLRAGGIYEQYF.

This clonotype turned up a few times. The chain couples TRBV7-3 to TRBJ2-3; no definite D call. CDR1 and CDR2 from the germline V gene are SGHTA and FQGTGA. The CDR3 contains 17 residues. Trimming removed 5 bases from V and 1 base from J, with 19 bases in between. As DNA, the CDR3 is TGTGCCAGCAGCACTGCCTCGACTGGTGCCGGCACAGATACGCAGTATTTT. It specifies CASSTASTGAGTDTQYF.

The genes are TRBV20-1 and TRBJ1-1; 8 bases map to TRBD1. CDR1 is DFQATT, CDR2 SNEGSKA, per germline (reference sequence). V was pared by 5 bases and J by 1 base, with 9 bases of the junction left unmatched. CDR3 length: 15 residues. The CDR3 here is CSAPKPGTGNTEAFF. In DNA, the CDR3 is TGCAGTGCTCCTAAACCCGGGACAGGGAACACTGAAGCTTTCTTT.

V and J are TRBV9 and TRBJ2-7, with D maybe TRBD2 (5 bases). The CDR3 has 15 residues. Germline loops: CDR1 SGDLS, CDR2 YYNGEE. The V end was cut by 0 bases, the J end by 0 bases, with 10 bases between. The CDR3 DNA is TGTGCCAGCAGCGTAGGGGCGGGTAGCTCCTACGAGCAGTACTTC. It is translated as CASSVGAGSSYEQYF.

In its sample, this clonotype was seen once. This chain connects TRBV5-3 to TRBJ2-3, with D possibly matching TRBD1 (6 bases). TRBV5-3 is an open reading frame, and its role is uncertain. With 9 bases removed from V and 4 bases from J, the gap between germline ends came to 12 bases. The CDR3 spans 12 residues. The CDR3 DNA sequence: TGTGCCATAGGGGGTTCGGCAGATACGCAGTATTTT. This gives the protein CAIGGSADTQYF.

This clonotype was counted between two and nine times. This chain links TRBV7-6 with TRBJ2-1; TRBD2 matches 7 bases. The CDR3 consists of 13 residues. V dropped 5 bases and J dropped 7; count of bases not matched to a gene: 5. Germline V gene data show CDR1 as SGHVS and CDR2 as FNYEAQ. The CDR3, as DNA: TGTGCCAGCAGCCCCGGACTAGTGAATGAGCAGTTCTTC. Residues: CASSPGLVNEQFF.

A few counts support this clonotype. The J gene is TRBJ2-3, the V gene TRBV24-1; 9 bases map to TRBD1. The CDR3 covers 15 residues. Per the germline V gene, CDR1 is KGHDR and CDR2 is SFDVKD. V was pared by 4 bases and J by 6 bases, with 7 bases of the junction left unmatched. The CDR3 DNA is TGTGCCACCAGTGACGCTACAGGGGGCAGTGATACGCAGTATTTT. Protein: CATSDATGGSDTQYF.